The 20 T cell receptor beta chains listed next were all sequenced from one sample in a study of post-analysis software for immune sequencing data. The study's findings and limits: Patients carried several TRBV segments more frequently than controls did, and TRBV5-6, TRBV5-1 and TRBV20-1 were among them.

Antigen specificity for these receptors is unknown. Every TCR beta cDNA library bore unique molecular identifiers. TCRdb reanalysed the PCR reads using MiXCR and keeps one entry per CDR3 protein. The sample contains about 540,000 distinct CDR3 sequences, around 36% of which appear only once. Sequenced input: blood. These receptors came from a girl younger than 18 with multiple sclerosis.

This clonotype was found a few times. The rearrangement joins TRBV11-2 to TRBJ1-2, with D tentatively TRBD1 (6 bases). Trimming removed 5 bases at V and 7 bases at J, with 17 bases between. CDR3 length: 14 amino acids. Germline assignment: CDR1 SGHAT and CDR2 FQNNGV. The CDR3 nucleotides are TGTGCCAGCAGCCAAGAGGTGGTAGGGGGTGGCTACACCTTC. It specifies CASSQEVVGGGYTF.

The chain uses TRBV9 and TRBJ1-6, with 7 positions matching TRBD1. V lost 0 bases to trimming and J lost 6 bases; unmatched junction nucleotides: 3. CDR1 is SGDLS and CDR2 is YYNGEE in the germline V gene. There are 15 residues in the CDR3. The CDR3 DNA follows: TGTGCCAGCAGCGTAGAGGGACAGACTAATTCACCCCTCCACTTT. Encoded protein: CASSVEGQTNSPLHF.

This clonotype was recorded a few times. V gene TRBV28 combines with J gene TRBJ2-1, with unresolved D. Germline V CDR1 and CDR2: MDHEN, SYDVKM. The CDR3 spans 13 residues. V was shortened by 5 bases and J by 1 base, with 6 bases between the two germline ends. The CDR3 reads CASSPRSYNEQFF. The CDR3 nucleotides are TGTGCCAGCAGTCCCCGATCCTACAATGAGCAGTTCTTC.

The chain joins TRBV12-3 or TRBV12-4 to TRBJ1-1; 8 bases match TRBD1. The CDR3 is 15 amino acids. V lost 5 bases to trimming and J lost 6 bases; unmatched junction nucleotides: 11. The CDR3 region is CASSPGTGYGAEAFF. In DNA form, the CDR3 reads TGTGCCAGCAGTCCCGGGACAGGTTATGGAGCTGAAGCTTTCTTT.

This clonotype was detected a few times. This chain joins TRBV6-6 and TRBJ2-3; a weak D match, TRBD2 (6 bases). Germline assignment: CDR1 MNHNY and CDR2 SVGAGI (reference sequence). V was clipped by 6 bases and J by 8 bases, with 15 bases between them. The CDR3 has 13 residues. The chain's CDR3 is CASSPRDFPTQYF. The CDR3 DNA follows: TGTGCCAGCAGCCCCCGGGACTTTCCTACGCAGTATTTT.

This CDR3 reads CASSEALVQETQYF. The CDR3 bases are TGTGCCAGCAGTGAAGCGCTCGTGCAAGAGACCCAGTACTTC. The genes are TRBV6-1 and TRBJ2-5; D gene unclear. This CDR3 spans 14 amino acids. V was trimmed by 0 bases and J by 2 bases, leaving 7 bases between them. Germline lookup yields CDR1 MNHNS and CDR2 SASEGT.

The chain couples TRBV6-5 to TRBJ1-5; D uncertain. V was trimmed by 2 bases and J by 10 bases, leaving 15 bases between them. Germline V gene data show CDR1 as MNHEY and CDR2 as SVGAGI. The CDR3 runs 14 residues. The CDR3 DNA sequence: TGTGCCAGCAGTTACACCCGGGTTGGTGGCCCCCAGCATTTT. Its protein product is CASSYTRVGGPQHF.

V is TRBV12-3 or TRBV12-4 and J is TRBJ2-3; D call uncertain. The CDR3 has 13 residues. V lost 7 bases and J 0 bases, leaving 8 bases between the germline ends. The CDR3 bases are TGTGCCAGCATCTTGACTAGCACAGATACGCAGTATTTT. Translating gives CASILTSTDTQYF.

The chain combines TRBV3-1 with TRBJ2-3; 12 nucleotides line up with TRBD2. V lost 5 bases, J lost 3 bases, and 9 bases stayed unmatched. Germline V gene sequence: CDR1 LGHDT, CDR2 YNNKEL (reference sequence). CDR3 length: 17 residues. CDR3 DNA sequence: TGTGCCAGCAGCTCTAGCGGGGGGGCCGGTGTTACAGATACGCAGTATTTT. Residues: CASSSSGGAGVTDTQYF.

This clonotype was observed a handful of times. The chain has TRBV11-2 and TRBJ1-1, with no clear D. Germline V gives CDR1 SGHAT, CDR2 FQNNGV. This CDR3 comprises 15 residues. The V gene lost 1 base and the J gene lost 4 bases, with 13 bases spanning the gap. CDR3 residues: CASSLAASPGTEAFF. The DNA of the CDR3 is TGTGCCAGCAGCTTAGCGGCCTCCCCTGGCACTGAAGCTTTCTTT.

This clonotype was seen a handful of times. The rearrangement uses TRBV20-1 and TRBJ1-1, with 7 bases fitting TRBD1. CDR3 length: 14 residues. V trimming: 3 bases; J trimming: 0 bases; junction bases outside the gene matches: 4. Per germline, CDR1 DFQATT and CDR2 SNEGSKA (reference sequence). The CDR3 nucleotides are TGCAGTGCTAGCCGGGACAGCCTGAACACTGAAGCTTTCTTT. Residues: CSASRDSLNTEAFF.

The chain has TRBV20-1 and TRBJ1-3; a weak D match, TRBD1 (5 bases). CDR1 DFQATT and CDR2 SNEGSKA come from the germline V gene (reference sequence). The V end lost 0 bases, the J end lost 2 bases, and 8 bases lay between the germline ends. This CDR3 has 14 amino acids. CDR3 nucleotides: TGCAGTGCTAGAGATCAGGGAGCTGGAAACACCATATATTTT. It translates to CSARDQGAGNTIYF.

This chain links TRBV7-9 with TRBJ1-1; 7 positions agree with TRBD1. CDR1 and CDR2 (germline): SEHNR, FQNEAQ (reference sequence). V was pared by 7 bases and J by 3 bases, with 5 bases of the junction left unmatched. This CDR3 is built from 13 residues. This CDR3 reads CASTDQGDTEAFF. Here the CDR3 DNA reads TGTGCCAGCACCGACCAGGGGGACACTGAAGCTTTCTTT.

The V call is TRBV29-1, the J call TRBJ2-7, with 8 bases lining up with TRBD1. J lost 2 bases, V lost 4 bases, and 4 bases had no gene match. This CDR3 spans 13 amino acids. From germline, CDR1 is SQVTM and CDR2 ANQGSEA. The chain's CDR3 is CSVGQGATYEQYF. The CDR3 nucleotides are TGCAGCGTTGGGCAGGGGGCGACCTACGAGCAGTACTTC.

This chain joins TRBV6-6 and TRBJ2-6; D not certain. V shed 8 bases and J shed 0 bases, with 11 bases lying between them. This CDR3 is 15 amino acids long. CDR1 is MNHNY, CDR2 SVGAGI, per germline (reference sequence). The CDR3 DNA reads TGTGCCAGCGCTCAACAAGGCTCTGGGGCCAACGTCCTGACTTTC. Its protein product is CASAQQGSGANVLTF.

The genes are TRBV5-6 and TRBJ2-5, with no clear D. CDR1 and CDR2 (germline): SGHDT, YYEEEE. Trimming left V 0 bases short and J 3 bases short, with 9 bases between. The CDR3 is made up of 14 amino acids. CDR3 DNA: TGTGCCAGCAGCTTGGTGAGACCCGAAGAGACCCAGTACTTC. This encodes CASSLVRPEETQYF.

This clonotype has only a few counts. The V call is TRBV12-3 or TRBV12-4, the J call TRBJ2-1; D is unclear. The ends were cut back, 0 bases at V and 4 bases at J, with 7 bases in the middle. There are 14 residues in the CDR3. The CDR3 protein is CASSLADRYNEQFF. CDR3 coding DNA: TGTGCCAGCAGTTTAGCGGACCGGTACAATGAGCAGTTCTTC.

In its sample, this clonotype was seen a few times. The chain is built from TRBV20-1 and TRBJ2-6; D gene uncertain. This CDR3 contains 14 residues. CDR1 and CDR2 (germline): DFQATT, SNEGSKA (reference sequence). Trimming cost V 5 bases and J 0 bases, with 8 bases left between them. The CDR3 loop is CSALTDSGANVLTF. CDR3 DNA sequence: TGCAGTGCTTTAACAGACTCTGGGGCCAACGTCCTGACTTTC.

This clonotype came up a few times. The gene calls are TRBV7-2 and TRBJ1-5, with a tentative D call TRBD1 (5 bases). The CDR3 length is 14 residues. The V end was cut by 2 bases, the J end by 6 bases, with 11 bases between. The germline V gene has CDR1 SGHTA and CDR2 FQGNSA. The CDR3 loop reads CASSLTQGGQPQHF. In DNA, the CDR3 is TGTGCCAGCAGCTTAACGCAGGGCGGTCAGCCCCAGCATTTT.

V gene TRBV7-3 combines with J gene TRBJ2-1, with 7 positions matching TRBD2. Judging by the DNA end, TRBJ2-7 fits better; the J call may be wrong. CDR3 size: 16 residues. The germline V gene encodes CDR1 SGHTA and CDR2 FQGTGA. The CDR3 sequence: CASSLTGTTSYNEQYF. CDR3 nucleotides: TGTGCCAGCAGCTTAACGGGGACTACATCCTACAATGAGCAGTACTTC.